Following are 17 T cell receptor beta chains from one sample sequenced in a study of T cell repertoires in cytomegalovirus infection. MiXCR, run by TCRdb on the reads, gives a single entry per CDR3 protein. This table has a few hundred thousand distinct CDR3 sequences, around 15% appearing once. Sequences were obtained from PBMCs. All receptors come from a human donor in good health (CMV status not recorded). Some clones in this sample may be carry-over from other donors' samples.

The count of this clonotype is one. The rearrangement joins TRBV7-9 to TRBJ1-1; D gene ambiguous. The germline V and J ends were trimmed by 3 bases and 4 bases, with 9 bases remaining between them. CDR3 length equals 13 residues. Germline CDR1 and CDR2: SEHNR and FQNEAQ (reference sequence). CDR3 DNA: TGTGCCAGCAGCTTTACCTCGGGCACTGAAGCTTTCTTT. It is translated as CASSFTSGTEAFF. The whole variable domain, remainder taken from reference TRBV7-9 and TRBJ1-1, is DTGVSQNPRHKITKRGQNVTFRCDPISEHNRLYWYRQTLGQGPEFLTYFQNEAQLEKSRLLSDRFSAERPKGSFSTLEIQRTEQGDSAMYLCASSFTSGTEAFFGQGTRLTVV.

The DNA of the CDR3 is TGTGCTAGTGTCCGGGACAGAACAGCTTTCTTT. This encodes CASVRDRTAFF. The genes are TRBV12-5 and TRBJ1-1; 7 bases line up with TRBD1. The germline V gene encodes CDR1 LGHNT and CDR2 FRNRAP. CDR3 length: 11 amino acids. Trimming cost V 7 bases and J 10 bases; bases outside gene matches: 6.

This clonotype was seen many times. V usage is TRBV7-9 and J usage is TRBJ2-5; no reliable D call. V was cut by 5 bases and J by 0 bases, with 10 bases left in between. This CDR3 has 14 residues. Germline CDR1 SEHNR, CDR2 FQNEAQ (reference sequence). CDR3 sequence (DNA): TGTGCCAGCAGCCCTTACTACCACCAAGAGACCCAGTACTTC. It yields the protein CASSPYYHQETQYF.

This clonotype was observed a few times. V is TRBV6-5 and J is TRBJ1-2; tentative D call: TRBD1 (5 bases). Germline values: CDR1 MNHEY, CDR2 SVGAGI. The CDR3 spans 14 residues. Trimming removed 10 bases from V and 4 bases from J, with 19 bases in between. This CDR3 is CATSRGGIPYGYTF. CDR3 bases: TGTGCCACCTCAAGGGGAGGGATACCCTATGGCTACACCTTC.

This clonotype has a count of ten or more. The chain recombines TRBV12-3 or TRBV12-4 with TRBJ1-4; D gene ambiguous. The CDR3 loop spans 13 amino acids. Trimming took off 0 bases at V and 15 bases at J, with 14 bases between the two ends. The CDR3 sequence is CASSLAPASSVFF. The CDR3 DNA follows: TGTGCCAGCAGTTTAGCTCCCGCGTCGTCCGTGTTTTTT.

This clonotype was seen ten or more times. V gene TRBV5-1 combines with J gene TRBJ1-1; D unresolved. Germline V gene sequence: CDR1 SGHRS, CDR2 YFSETQ. This CDR3 is built from 14 residues. Trimming took 0 bases from V and 8 from J, leaving 14 bases between them. This CDR3 reads CASSLAMGMGEAFF. In nucleotides, the CDR3 is TGCGCCAGCAGCTTGGCCATGGGAATGGGGGAAGCTTTCTTT.

The chain employs TRBV5-6 and TRBJ2-7, with TRBD2 as a possible D gene (5 bases). Trimming removed 0 bases at V and 1 base at J, with 11 bases between. This CDR3 contains 15 residues. CDR1 and CDR2 (germline): SGHDT, YYEEEE. The CDR3 DNA reads as TGTGCCAGCAGCTTGGAAGGAGGTGGGTCCTACGAGCAGTACTTC. It is translated as CASSLEGGGSYEQYF.

This clonotype was recorded many times. J is TRBJ1-3 and V is TRBV7-2, with 7 bases aligning to TRBD1. Germline V gene sequence: CDR1 SGHTA, CDR2 FQGNSA. This CDR3 contains 15 residues. J lost 0 bases, V lost 4 bases, and 3 bases had no gene match. The CDR3 bases are TGTGCCAGCAGCTCGTCAGGGGGCTCTGGAAACACCATATATTTT. It specifies CASSSSGGSGNTIYF.

A few counts support this clonotype. V gene TRBV6-2 or TRBV6-3 combines with J gene TRBJ2-3; D may correspond to TRBD1 or TRBD2 (6 bases each). The CDR3 has 14 residues. V was cut by 5 bases and J by 2 bases, with 11 bases left in between. The germline V gene has CDR1 MNHEY and CDR2 SVGEGT. The CDR3 coding sequence is TGTGCCAGCAGTCTGGAGGGGGTCACAGATACGCAGTATTTT. Encoded protein: CASSLEGVTDTQYF.

The rearrangement links TRBV29-1 to TRBJ2-7; 8 bases fit TRBD1. The CDR3 sequence is 13 residues long. The germline V gene encodes CDR1 SQVTM and CDR2 ANQGSEA. V was clipped by 4 bases and J by 3 bases; unmatched bases: 5. CDR3 nucleotides: TGCAGCGTTGCCGGACAGGGCAACTACGAGCAGTACTTC. Translating it yields CSVAGQGNYEQYF.

On this clonotype: Its ends do not fully match the called genes, so a read error is possible. The chain couples TRBV28 to TRBJ2-2; D possibly corresponds to TRBD2 (6 bases). CDR3 length: 14 amino acids. Germline values: CDR1 MDHEN, CDR2 SYDVKM. The CDR3 nucleotides read TGTGCCGGTCGAGATGGGACTGACACCGGGGAGCTGTATTTT. This codes for CAGRDGTDTGELYF.

In this sample, this clonotype turned up many times. The gene calls are TRBV4-3 and TRBJ2-5, with D tentatively TRBD2 (7 bases). V was cut by 4 bases and J by 4 bases, with 19 bases left in between. CDR1 is LGHNA and CDR2 is YSLEER in the germline V gene. The CDR3 length is 16 residues. CDR3 amino acids: CASSRGGGGGPETQYF. The CDR3 nucleotides read TGCGCCAGCAGCCGAGGAGGAGGGGGGGGTCCAGAGACCCAGTACTTC.

The chain employs TRBV19 and TRBJ2-5, with unresolved D. The V end was cut by 5 bases, the J end by 1 base, with 8 bases between. CDR3 length equals 13 residues. Germline V gene data show CDR1 as LNHDA and CDR2 as SQIVND (reference sequence). CDR3 nucleotides: TGTGCCAGTAGTGCCGTTATCCAAGAGACCCAGTACTTC. Translating it yields CASSAVIQETQYF.

The chain joins TRBV7-9 to TRBJ2-1; D tentatively reads TRBD1 or TRBD2 (5 bases each). V lost 4 bases and J lost 5, with 9 bases in between. The CDR3 spans 13 residues. Germline V gene sequence: CDR1 SEHNR, CDR2 FQNEAQ (reference sequence). CDR3 loop: CASSSRGHNEQFF. In DNA form, the CDR3 reads TGTGCCAGCAGCTCGAGGGGACACAATGAGCAGTTCTTC. The whole variable domain, remainder taken from reference TRBV7-9 and TRBJ2-1, is DTGVSQNPRHKITKRGQNVTFRCDPISEHNRLYWYRQTLGQGPEFLTYFQNEAQLEKSRLLSDRFSAERPKGSFSTLEIQRTEQGDSAMYLCASSSRGHNEQFFGPGTRLTVL.

CDR3 DNA: TGCAGTGCATGGGGCCGACAGGGTTCCTACGAGCAGTACTTC. This sequence encodes CSAWGRQGSYEQYF. The chain joins TRBV20-1 to TRBJ2-7, with 7 bases lining up with TRBD1. V trimming: 6 bases; J trimming: 1 base; junction bases outside the gene matches: 9. CDR3 size: 14 residues. Germline CDR1 and CDR2: DFQATT and SNEGSKA (reference sequence).

The DNA of the CDR3 is TGTGCCAGTAGTTCCCGACGGGGATGGTCTCCCTACTACGAGCAGTACTTC. Its translation: CASSSRRGWSPYYEQYF. This chain uses TRBV19 with TRBJ2-7; TRBD2 is a possible D gene (5 bases). CDR3 length: 17 amino acids. Germline CDR1 is LNHDA and CDR2 is SQIVND (reference sequence). The V gene lost 5 bases and the J gene lost 3 bases, with 23 bases spanning the gap.

This clonotype was seen repeatedly, ten times or more. This chain's CDR3 is CASSTSPGQGGLASYEQYF. In DNA, the CDR3 is TGCGCCAGCTCAACTTCACCGGGACAGGGGGGTCTAGCGTCCTACGAGCAGTACTTC. The V call is TRBV4-1, the J call TRBJ2-7, with 11 bases lining up with TRBD1. V dropped 8 bases and J dropped 1; count of bases not matched to a gene: 19. Germline V gene sequence: CDR1 MGHRA, CDR2 YSYEKL. The CDR3 runs to 19 residues.